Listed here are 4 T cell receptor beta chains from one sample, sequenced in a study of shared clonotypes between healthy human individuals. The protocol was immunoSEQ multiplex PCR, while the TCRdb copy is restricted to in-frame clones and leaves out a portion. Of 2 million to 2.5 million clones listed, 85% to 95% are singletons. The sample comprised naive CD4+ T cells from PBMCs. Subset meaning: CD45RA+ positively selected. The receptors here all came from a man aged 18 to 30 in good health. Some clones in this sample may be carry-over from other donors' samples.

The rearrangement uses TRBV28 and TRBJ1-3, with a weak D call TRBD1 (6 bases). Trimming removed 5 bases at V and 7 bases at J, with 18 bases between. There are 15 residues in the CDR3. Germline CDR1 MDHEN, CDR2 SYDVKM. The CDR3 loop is CASSPFGQFANTIYF. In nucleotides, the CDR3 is TGTGCCAGCAGTCCCTTTGGACAGTTCGCCAACACCATATATTTT. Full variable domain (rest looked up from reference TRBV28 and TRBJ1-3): DVKVTQSSRYLVKRTGEKVFLECVQDMDHENMFWYRQDPGLGLRLIYFSYDVKMKEKGDIPEGYSVSREKKERFSLILESASTNQTSMYLCASSPFGQFANTIYFGEGSWLTVV.

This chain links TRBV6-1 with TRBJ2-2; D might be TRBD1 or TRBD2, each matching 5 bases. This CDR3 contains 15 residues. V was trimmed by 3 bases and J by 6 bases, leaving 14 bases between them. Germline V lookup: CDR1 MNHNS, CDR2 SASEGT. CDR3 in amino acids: CASSDPGSLPGELFF. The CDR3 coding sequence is TGTGCCAGCAGTGACCCAGGGAGTCTCCCCGGGGAGCTGTTTTTT.

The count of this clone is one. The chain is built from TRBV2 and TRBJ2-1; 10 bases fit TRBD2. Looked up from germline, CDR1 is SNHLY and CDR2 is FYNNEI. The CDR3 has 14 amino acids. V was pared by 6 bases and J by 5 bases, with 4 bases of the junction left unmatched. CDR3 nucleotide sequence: TGTGCCAGCAGGAATCTAGCGGGAGACAATGAGCAGTTCTTC. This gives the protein CASRNLAGDNEQFF.

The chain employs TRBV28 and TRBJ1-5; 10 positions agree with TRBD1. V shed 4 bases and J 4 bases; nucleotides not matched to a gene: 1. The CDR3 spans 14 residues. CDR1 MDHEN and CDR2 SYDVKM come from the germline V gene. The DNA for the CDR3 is TGTGCCAGCAGTTCGGACAGGGGGAATCAGCCCCAGCATTTT. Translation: CASSSDRGNQPQHF.